This T cell receptor beta chain was recovered during a study of T cells in Graves' hyperthyroidism and ophthalmopathy. RNA transcripts served as the template for amplifying TCR beta CDR3 regions. With the HTBI primer set, the TCR CDR3 went through a first round of RT-PCR. Using its own MiXCR run on the multiplex PCR reads, TCRdb lists one record per CDR3 protein. The sample consists of about 640,000 distinct CDR3 sequences, about a fifth of them appearing once. CDR1 and CDR2 from the germline V gene are LNHDA and SQIVND (reference sequence). The CDR3 is 15 residues long. The trim removed 8 bases at V and 3 bases at J, leaving 9 bases unmatched. On this clonotype itself: No antigen is known for it.

Study-wide results and caveats: Before onset, by a median of around 6.1 months, the model predicted ophthalmopathy.

Patients showing uncontrolled infection, other autoimmune disease, pregnancy or lactation were ineligible. V is TRBV19 and J is TRBJ2-7, with TRBD1 matching 11 bases. The specimen was blood. This clonotype was sampled from a man aged 30-40 years with Graves' ophthalmopathy. As DNA, the CDR3 is TGTGCCAGTTCCCCACCGGGACAGGGGGGCTACGAGCAGTACTTC. It specifies CASSPPGQGGYEQYF.